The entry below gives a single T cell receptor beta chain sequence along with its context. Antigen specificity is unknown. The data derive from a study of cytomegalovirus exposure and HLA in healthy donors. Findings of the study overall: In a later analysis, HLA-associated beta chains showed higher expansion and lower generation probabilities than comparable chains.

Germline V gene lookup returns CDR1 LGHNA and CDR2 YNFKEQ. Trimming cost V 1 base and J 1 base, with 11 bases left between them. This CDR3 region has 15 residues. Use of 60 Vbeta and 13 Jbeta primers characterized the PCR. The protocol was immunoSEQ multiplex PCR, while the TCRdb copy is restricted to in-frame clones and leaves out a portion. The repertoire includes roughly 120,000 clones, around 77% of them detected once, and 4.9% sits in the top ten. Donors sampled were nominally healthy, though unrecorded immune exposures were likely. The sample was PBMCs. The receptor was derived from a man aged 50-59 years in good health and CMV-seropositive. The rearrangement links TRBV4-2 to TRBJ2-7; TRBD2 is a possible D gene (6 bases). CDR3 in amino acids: CASSQGDGGSYEQYF. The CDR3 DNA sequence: TGTGCCAGCAGCCAAGGGGACGGAGGGTCCTACGAGCAGTACTTC.